Listed here is a single T cell receptor beta chain. What it recognizes is unknown. A second PCR, run for about 6 to 12 cycles, used a sample-barcoded 5' primer plus a J-beta primer mix. Individual samples furnished no less than 3 million CDR3-containing paired-end reads apiece. TCRdb reprocessed the 5' RACE reads with MiXCR, giving one entry per CDR3 protein. The table records about a million distinct CDR3 sequences, roughly 52% of them present only once. This sample is drawn from a study of blood T cells in healthy people across ages. Study details: Capturing about one barcoded beta molecule per two T cells was achieved by template switching. Findings of the study overall: Diversity was estimated from one million T cells, and these estimates were considered underestimates. Relative to aged donors, long-lived donors carried more naive CD4+ cells and displayed higher diversity.

The CDR3 is made up of 16 amino acids. Trimming shortened V by 8 bases and J by 0 bases, and 14 bases separated the two germline ends. In germline, CDR1 is MNHNS, CDR2 SASEGT. This sequence joins TRBV6-1 and TRBJ2-6; D possibly corresponds to TRBD1 (5 bases). Sequencing was done on a sample of blood. This clonotype was sampled from a man aged 25 to 40 in good health. The CDR3: CASSDSTFSGANVLTF. DNA of the CDR3: TGTGCCAGCTCAGACAGTACCTTCTCTGGGGCCAACGTCCTGACTTTC.